A selection of T cell receptor beta chains follows, all from one sample in a study of CD8 T cells in ankylosing spondylitis. TCRdb redid the calling of the 5' RACE reads with MiXCR, one entry per CDR3 protein. The table has roughly 370,000 distinct CDR3 sequences, under 25% seen once. Source material: blood, either unsorted or a sorted T cell fraction (not recorded which). These TCRs come from a male donor with ankylosing spondylitis. Each CDR3 is given with its conserved first and last residue. D genes are given only for firm matches. A row's size may be missing; if present it is once, few, many or a size class.

v_gene	abundance	len	j_gene	d_gene	CDR3nt	CDR3aa
TRBV11-2	.	18	TRBJ2-1	TRBD2	TGTGCCAGCAGCCATGGGACTAGCGGGAGGGCCGGGCGCAATGAGCAGTTCTTC	CASSHGTSGRAGRNEQFF
TRBV6-2/TRBV6-3	.	12	TRBJ1-2	.	TGTGCCAGCAGCGGACTGGGCTATGGCTACACCTTC	CASSGLGYGYTF
TRBV7-2	.	15	TRBJ2-3	.	TGTGCCAGCAGCTTATCAACGGGGAGCACAGATACGCAGTATTTT	CASSLSTGSTDTQYF
TRBV18	.	15	TRBJ2-1	.	TGTGCCAGCTCAACCACTAGCCACTCCTACAATGAGCAGTTCTTC	CASSTTSHSYNEQFF
TRBV20-1	few	14	TRBJ2-3	TRBD2	TGCAGTGCCTTGGGACTAGCGCCCACAGATACGCAGTATTTT	CSALGLAPTDTQYF
TRBV6-1	few	15	TRBJ2-5	TRBD1	TGTGCCAGCAGACCGACAGGGGTAGGAGTGGAGACCCAGTACTTC	CASRPTGVGVETQYF
TRBV7-8	many	15	TRBJ1-1	.	TGTGCCAGCAGCTTAGGGACGCGGATGAACACTGAAGCTTTCTTT	CASSLGTRMNTEAFF
TRBV28	few	13	TRBJ1-1	TRBD1	TGTGCCAGCAGATTCCCTCAGGGGGATGAAGCTTTCTTT	CASRFPQGDEAFF
TRBV11-2	few	16	TRBJ2-2	TRBD2	TGTGCCAGCAGCTTAGGAGCGAGCGGGAGTACCGGGGAGCTGTTTTTT	CASSLGASGSTGELFF
TRBV12-3/TRBV12-4	few	15	TRBJ2-2	TRBD1	TGTGCCAGCACCTTGGGGACAGGGGGCACCGGGGAGCTGTTTTTT	CASTLGTGGTGELFF
TRBV5-1	few	15	TRBJ1-2	TRBD1	TGCGCCAGCAGCCCCGACAGGGGGAGCGGCTATGGCTACACCTTC	CASSPDRGSGYGYTF
TRBV10-3	.	12	TRBJ2-5	.	TGTGCCACCGAGGCGGGTGATGAGACCCAGTACTTC	CATEAGDETQYF
TRBV5-6	.	15	TRBJ2-1	TRBD1	TGTGCCAGCAGCTGGACGGGACAGGGTTACAATGAGCAGTTCTTC	CASSWTGQGYNEQFF
TRBV6-1	.	14	TRBJ1-6	.	TGTGCCAGCAGTAAACAGACGTATAATTCACCCCTCCACTTT	CASSKQTYNSPLHF
TRBV24-1	.	16	TRBJ1-5	TRBD1	TGTGCCACCAGTGACCAGGGACAGGGTCTTGACCAGCCCCAGCATTTT	CATSDQGQGLDQPQHF
TRBV7-9	few	14	TRBJ2-7	TRBD2	TGTGCCAGCAGCTTAGAGGGACTAGCCCCCGAGCAGTACTTC	CASSLEGLAPEQYF
TRBV29-1	few	13	TRBJ1-5	TRBD1	TGCAGCGTTAGACAGGGGAACAATCAGCCCCAGCATTTT	CSVRQGNNQPQHF
TRBV24-1	many	15	TRBJ1-5	.	TGTGCCACCAGTGATTCGGGAGCAAGCAATCAGCCCCAGCATTTT	CATSDSGASNQPQHF
TRBV3-1	.	15	TRBJ2-7	TRBD2	TGTGCCAGCAGCCAAGGACTAGCGGGAGCCTACGAGCAGTACTTC	CASSQGLAGAYEQYF
TRBV24-1	many	14	TRBJ2-1	TRBD1	TGTGCCACCAGTGATGCGGACAGGACGTATGAGCAGTTCTTC	CATSDADRTYEQFF
TRBV5-1	few	14	TRBJ1-3	.	TGCGCCAGCAGCTTGACGGAAAATGGAAACACCATATATTTT	CASSLTENGNTIYF
TRBV7-8	.	17	TRBJ2-2	.	TGTGCCAGCAGCTTGCGGTATGAACCCACGAACACCGGGGAGCTGTTTTTT	CASSLRYEPTNTGELFF
TRBV10-3	.	17	TRBJ2-1	TRBD1	TGTGCCATCACACAACCAGTAGGACAGGGGAGGCGGAATGAGCAGTTCTTC	CAITQPVGQGRRNEQFF
TRBV29-1	.	14	TRBJ2-3	.	TGCAGCGCCAACTTTGTGACGGGCACAGATACGCAGTATTTT	CSANFVTGTDTQYF
TRBV7-9	.	14	TRBJ2-1	TRBD2	TGTGCCAGCAGCTTAGGAGGACTAGCGGGACTGCAGTTCTTC	CASSLGGLAGLQFF
TRBV5-1	.	12	TRBJ2-5	.	TGCGCCAGCAGCGTGACCCGAGAGACCCAGTACTTC	CASSVTRETQYF
TRBV7-2	few	12	TRBJ2-1	TRBD1	TGTGCCAGCAGGGGACAGGATAGGACTCCGTTCTTC	CASRGQDRTPFF
TRBV29-1	.	14	TRBJ1-3	TRBD1	TGCAGCGTTGGGGACGGGACAGGGAGGAACACCATATATTTT	CSVGDGTGRNTIYF
TRBV7-8	.	14	TRBJ2-1	TRBD2	TGTGCCAGCGAAGCGGGGCAGCCGAACAATGAGCAGTTCTTC	CASEAGQPNNEQFF
TRBV29-1	many	14	TRBJ2-6	.	TGCAGCGTTATGCCGCTCTCTGGGGCCAACGTCCTGACTTTC	CSVMPLSGANVLTF
TRBV20-1	few	14	TRBJ2-1	.	TGCAGTGCTAGGGTGGGACCAGCCTACAATGAGCAGTTCTTC	CSARVGPAYNEQFF
TRBV20-1	few	18	TRBJ1-4	.	TGCAGTGCCCCTCCCTTGGGGGCAACTACTGCAACTAATGAAAAACTGTTTTTT	CSAPPLGATTATNEKLFF
TRBV28	few	15	TRBJ1-4	TRBD1	TGTGCCAGCAGTCACGGGACAGGCTTTAATGAAAAACTGTTTTTT	CASSHGTGFNEKLFF